What follows are 26 T cell receptor beta chains derived from one specimen sequenced in a study of blood T cells in healthy people across ages. A J-beta primer mix and a sample-barcoded 5' primer were used in a second PCR of about 7 to 12 cycles. TCRdb re-derived calls from the 5' RACE reads in MiXCR, one entry per CDR3 protein. There are 870,000 or so distinct CDR3 sequences in the sample; less than 35% occur only once, and around 15% lies in the top ten. The sequencing input was blood. The receptors derive from a woman older than 75 in good health.

This clonotype occurred many times. The chain employs TRBV7-2 and TRBJ2-7; D is unresolved. V lost 5 bases to trimming and J lost 2 bases, with 16 bases between them. The CDR3 length is 15 residues. Germline V gene sequence: CDR1 SGHTA, CDR2 FQGNSA. The CDR3 spells CASSIGSATTYEQYF. The DNA for the CDR3 is TGTGCCAGCAGCATCGGGTCAGCGACGACCTACGAGCAGTACTTC.

This clonotype was detected many times. The chain is built from TRBV20-1 and TRBJ2-1; D gene uncertain. The CDR3 runs to 12 residues. Germline loops: CDR1 DFQATT, CDR2 SNEGSKA (reference sequence). The V and J ends lost 0 bases and 6 bases respectively, with 6 bases between them. CDR3 region: CSARDRTNEQFF. The CDR3, as DNA: TGCAGTGCTAGAGATCGCACCAATGAGCAGTTCTTC.

Ten or more counts support this clonotype. V and J are TRBV6-5 and TRBJ1-2; D remains ambiguous. The CDR3 runs 12 residues. V dropped 8 bases and J dropped 1 base, with 8 bases sitting between them. CDR1 and CDR2 (germline): MNHEY, SVGAGI. For the CDR3, the DNA is TGTGCCAGCCGTTCGGTTAACTATGGCTACACCTTC. Amino acid sequence: CASRSVNYGYTF.

The CDR3 reads CASSLGTGDVGNQPQHF. The CDR3 DNA reads TGTGCCAGTAGTCTTGGGACAGGGGATGTGGGCAATCAGCCCCAGCATTTT. The gene calls are TRBV19 and TRBJ1-5; TRBD1 agrees at 10 bases. This CDR3 has 17 residues. Trimming removed 5 bases from V and 2 bases from J; junction bases left unmatched: 9. CDR1 and CDR2 from the germline V gene are LNHDA and SQIVND (reference sequence).

This clonotype was counted many times. The rearrangement joins TRBV12-3 or TRBV12-4 to TRBJ2-6, with 8 nucleotides matching TRBD1. The CDR3 has 17 amino acids. V lost 6 bases to trimming and J lost 2 bases; unmatched junction nucleotides: 9. This chain's CDR3 is CASSLRTGRPGANVLTF. CDR3 in DNA: TGTGCCAGCAGCCTAAGGACAGGGAGACCTGGGGCCAACGTCCTGACTTTC.

Notes on this clonotype: A read error may be the cause here, since a much bigger clone is one base away. V and J are TRBV18 and TRBJ2-1; D remains unclear. V was shortened by 3 bases and J by 13 bases, with 19 bases between the two germline ends. This CDR3 is 14 amino acids long. Germline values: CDR1 KGHSH, CDR2 LQKENI. As DNA, the CDR3 is TGTGCCAGCTCACCGGAGTATGGGAAAGAGACCCAGTTCTTC. This sequence encodes CASSPEYGKETQFF.

As regards this clonotype: A much larger clone is a single base away; this may be a read error. The rearrangement links TRBV5-1 to TRBJ2-3; 8 bases fit TRBD1. The CDR3 loop spans 15 amino acids. V shed 3 bases, J shed 2 bases, and the junction held 5 bases outside the gene matches. The germline V gene encodes CDR1 SGHRS and CDR2 YFSETQ. The CDR3 bases are TGCGCCAGCAGCTCCGACAGGGGTCCCACAGATACGCAGTATTTT. Encoded protein: CASSSDRGPTDTQYF.

The CDR3 reads CASSSYGQGGTEAFF. CDR3 sequence (DNA): TGTGCCAGCAGCTCCTATGGACAGGGGGGCACTGAAGCTTTCTTT. This chain joins TRBV12-3 or TRBV12-4 and TRBJ1-1; 10 bases are shared with TRBD1. V trimming: 6 bases; J trimming: 4 bases; junction bases outside the gene matches: 8. The CDR3 covers 15 residues.

The sample holds a few counts of this clonotype. The chain has TRBV20-1 and TRBJ2-3; the match to TRBD2 covers 8 bases. After removal of 6 bases from V and 3 bases from J, the junction contained 14 bases not matched to a gene. CDR1 DFQATT and CDR2 SNEGSKA come from the germline V gene (reference sequence). This CDR3 is 16 amino acids long. CDR3 sequence: CSARRSGGFGTDTQYF. CDR3 nucleotide sequence: TGCAGTGCGCGTCGGTCGGGGGGGTTTGGAACAGATACGCAGTATTTT.

This clonotype was detected only a few times. The chain carries TRBV27 and TRBJ1-1; no firm D call. The ends were cut back, 6 bases at V and 1 base at J, with 12 bases in the middle. Germline V lookup: CDR1 MNHEY, CDR2 SMNVEV (reference sequence). The CDR3 covers 14 residues. The CDR3 here is CASRTASANTEAFF. CDR3 nucleotide sequence: TGTGCCAGCAGAACTGCGTCAGCGAACACTGAAGCTTTCTTT.

This clonotype was counted between two and nine times. The genes are TRBV6-5 and TRBJ1-3; weak D call: TRBD1 (6 bases). From germline, CDR1 is MNHEY and CDR2 SVGAGI. CDR3 length: 14 residues. The V and J ends lost 1 base and 3 bases respectively, with 7 bases between them. CDR3 residues: CASSYYRDGNTIYF. CDR3 nucleotide sequence: TGTGCCAGCAGTTACTACAGGGATGGAAACACCATATATTTT.

This clonotype occurred many times. The chain joins TRBV20-1 to TRBJ1-5, with D maybe TRBD1 (6 bases). Per the germline V gene, CDR1 is DFQATT and CDR2 is SNEGSKA (reference sequence). The CDR3 sequence is 12 residues long. Trimming removed 1 base at V and 7 bases at J, with 8 bases between. The CDR3 DNA follows: TGCAGTGCTAGAGCAGGGGAACAGCCCCAGCATTTT. Translated: CSARAGEQPQHF.

A word on this clonotype: A read error is possible here, since a much larger clone lies one base away. The chain carries TRBV4-3 and TRBJ2-7, with D perhaps TRBD2 (5 bases). V was cut by 0 bases and J by 7 bases, with 22 bases left in between. The germline V gene has CDR1 LGHNA and CDR2 YSLEER. This CDR3 comprises 17 residues. The CDR3, as DNA: TGCGCCAGCAGCCAAGATTCCAGCGGAGCTACCTACAATGAGCAGTACTTC. It codes for CASSQDSSGATYNEQYF.

This clonotype was seen ten or more times. This sequence joins TRBV20-1 and TRBJ1-2; 7 bases line up with TRBD1. V shed 3 bases, J shed 3 bases, and the junction held 7 bases outside the gene matches. The CDR3 is made up of 14 amino acids. The V gene's germline CDR1 is DFQATT and CDR2 SNEGSKA (reference sequence). DNA for the CDR3: TGCAGTGCTAGTGTCCGGGACAGATACTATGGCTACACCTTC. Protein: CSASVRDRYYGYTF.

This clonotype turned up a few times. This chain uses TRBV7-9 with TRBJ1-1; 8 positions match TRBD1. The V gene's germline CDR1 is SEHNR and CDR2 FQNEAQ (reference sequence). CDR3 size: 15 residues. Losses at the gene ends were 6 bases for V and 5 bases for J; bases not matched to a gene: 11. CDR3 coding DNA: TGTGCCAGCAGACCCAGACAGGGGTCGGGGACTGAAGCTTTCTTT. Translated: CASRPRQGSGTEAFF. Using reference TRBV7-9 and TRBJ1-1 for the parts outside the CDR3, the full variable domain is DTGVSQNPRHKITKRGQNVTFRCDPISEHNRLYWYRQTLGQGPEFLTYFQNEAQLEKSRLLSDRFSAERPKGSFSTLEIQRTEQGDSAMYLCASRPRQGSGTEAFFGQGTRLTVV.

This clonotype was detected a few times. The chain recombines TRBV5-1 with TRBJ2-1; TRBD1 aligns across 8 bases. The CDR3 loop spans 15 amino acids. Per germline, CDR1 SGHRS and CDR2 YFSETQ. The J segment lost 6 bases and the V segment lost 1 base, leaving 6 bases of the junction unmatched. The CDR3 DNA follows: TGCGCCAGCAGCTTGCCGACAGGGGTTGCCAATGAGCAGTTCTTC. It specifies CASSLPTGVANEQFF.

J is TRBJ2-7 and V is TRBV5-1; D is possibly TRBD1 (5 bases). Germline CDR1 and CDR2: SGHRS and YFSETQ. The V gene lost 1 base and the J gene lost 3 bases, with 20 bases spanning the gap. The CDR3 is 17 residues long. CDR3 region: CASSLNRRTDLFYEQYF. DNA for the CDR3: TGCGCCAGCAGCTTGAACAGGCGGACGGACCTATTCTACGAGCAGTACTTC. Filled out from reference TRBV5-1 and TRBJ2-7, the complete variable domain reads KAGVTQTPRYLIKTRGQQVTLSCSPISGHRSVSWYQQTPGQGLQFLFEYFSETQRNKGNFPGRFSGRQFSNSRSEMNVSTLELGDSALYLCASSLNRRTDLFYEQYFGPGTRLTVT.

The chain recombines TRBV28 with TRBJ2-7, with 7 bases aligning to TRBD1. This CDR3 has 16 amino acids. Germline-derived CDR1 and CDR2 are MDHEN and SYDVKM. Trimming cost V 5 bases and J 5 bases; bases outside gene matches: 15. The CDR3 region has the DNA TGTGCCAGCAGTGCCGACCGTCGGACAGGTGGACACGAGCAGTACTTC. Translated, it gives CASSADRRTGGHEQYF.

The V call is TRBV11-2, the J call TRBJ1-2; D gene unclear. The germline V gene has CDR1 SGHAT and CDR2 FQNNGV. The CDR3 is 15 residues long. V was shortened by 5 bases and J by 2 bases, with 15 bases between the two germline ends. For the CDR3, the DNA is TGTGCCAGCAGCCGAATTTTGTCAATCAACTATGGCTACACCTTC. This encodes CASSRILSINYGYTF.

Turning to this clonotype: This may be a read error, as it is one base from a much larger clone. The CDR3 here is CSGLRTVQETQYF. The CDR3, as DNA: TGCAGTGGCCTGCGGACGGTCCAAGAGACCCAGTACTTC. This chain links TRBV20-1 with TRBJ2-5; D is uncertain. V was cut by 7 bases and J by 1 base, with 13 bases left in between. The CDR3 contains 13 residues. Germline V gene lookup returns CDR1 DFQATT and CDR2 SNEGSKA (reference sequence).

In this sample, this clonotype turned up a few times. The chain carries TRBV4-3 and TRBJ1-2, with unresolved D. Between the trimmed V and J ends, which lost 0 bases and 0 bases, there was a span of 5 bases. The germline CDR1 and CDR2 sequences are LGHNA and YSLEER. CDR3 length: 14 amino acids. The chain's CDR3 is CASSQEPTNYGYTF. Written as DNA, the CDR3 is TGCGCCAGCAGCCAAGAACCCACTAACTATGGCTACACCTTC.

This clonotype turned up a few times. This could be a read error, since a much larger clone is one nucleotide away. V gene TRBV29-1 combines with J gene TRBJ2-3; unclear D gene. This CDR3 has 10 residues. Between the trimmed V and J ends, which lost 3 bases and 2 bases, there was a span of 0 bases. Germline V CDR1 and CDR2: SQVTM, ANQGSEA. The CDR3 protein is CSVDTDTQYF. CDR3 coding DNA: TGCAGCGTTGACACAGATACGCAGTATTTT.

V is TRBV20-1 and J is TRBJ1-5; D call uncertain. V was trimmed by 4 bases and J by 0 bases, leaving 7 bases between them. The V gene's germline CDR1 is DFQATT and CDR2 SNEGSKA (reference sequence). The length of the CDR3 is 13 residues. This CDR3 reads CSATDTSNQPQHF. DNA of the CDR3: TGCAGTGCTACCGACACTAGCAATCAGCCCCAGCATTTT.

This clonotype was seen ten or more times. The chain employs TRBV27 and TRBJ1-6; D is undetermined. V shed 4 bases and J shed 7 bases, with 11 bases lying between them. Germline lookup yields CDR1 MNHEY and CDR2 SMNVEV (reference sequence). This CDR3 spans 14 amino acids. CDR3 amino acids: CASSSLPSNSPLHF. In DNA form, the CDR3 reads TGTGCCAGCAGTTCCTTACCGTCCAATTCACCCCTCCACTTT.

For this clonotype: This may be a read error: a much more frequent sequence differs by one nucleotide. The gene calls are TRBV9 and TRBJ1-2; a weak D match, TRBD1 (6 bases). CDR1 SGDLS and CDR2 YYNGEE come from the germline V gene. The CDR3 loop spans 16 amino acids. The CDR3 sequence is CASGVDPGETGSGYTF. The CDR3 DNA reads TGTGCCAGCGGCGTGGATCCAGGGGAGACCGGGAGTGGCTACACCTTC.

This chain links TRBV12-3 or TRBV12-4 with TRBJ2-2; weak D call: TRBD1 (6 bases). CDR3 length equals 16 residues. Trimming took 5 bases from V and 2 from J, leaving 15 bases between them. The CDR3 spells CASSRLRGQNTGELFF. Written as DNA, the CDR3 is TGTGCCAGCAGTCGCCTCAGGGGCCAAAACACCGGGGAGCTGTTTTTT.